A selection of T cell receptor beta chains follows, all from one sample in a study of T cell repertoires in cytomegalovirus infection. TCRdb used MiXCR to reprocess the reads, holding one entry per CDR3 protein. This sample has 250,000 to 350,000 distinct CDR3 sequences, with over 20% found just once. Sequencing was done on a sample of PBMCs. Receptors were obtained from a human donor in good health (CMV status not recorded). Some clones in this sample may be carry-over from other donors' samples. Both conserved end residues are part of each CDR3. A D gene is named only where the DNA matches it firmly. Rows give clone size only sometimes, using once, few, many, or a class for an expanded clone.

>few|TRBV20-1|.|17|TRBJ2-5
TGCAGTGCTATTACTCTGCTGGGGAGTAGGGCCCAAGAGACCCAGTACTTC
CSAITLLGSRAQETQYF
>.|TRBV7-8|TRBD1|15|TRBJ1-3
TGTGCCAGCAGCTTATCAAGGGGGCTTGGAAACACCATATATTTT
CASSLSRGLGNTIYF
>.|TRBV11-2|.|15|TRBJ1-1
TGTGCCAGCAGCCAAGCAGGGCCCATGAACACTGAAGCTTTCTTT
CASSQAGPMNTEAFF
>many|TRBV19|.|13|TRBJ2-2
TGTGCCAGTAGTATAGACAGGACCGGGGAGCTGTTTTTT
CASSIDRTGELFF
>.|TRBV28|TRBD2|14|TRBJ2-3
TGTGCCAGCAAATCGGGGGGGGCCACAGATACGCAGTATTTT
CASKSGGATDTQYF
>.|TRBV5-1|TRBD2|15|TRBJ2-4
TGCGCCAGCAGCTTGGATGGCGGGAGTTTGGGCATTCAGTACTTC
CASSLDGGSLGIQYF
>.|TRBV27|.|12|TRBJ2-1
TGTGCCACCAAGGGGGTGATGCACGAGCAGTTCTTC
CATKGVMHEQFF
>.|TRBV3-1|TRBD1|14|TRBJ1-5
TGTGCCAGCAGCCCTGGGACAGGGGGACAGCCCCAGCATTTT
CASSPGTGGQPQHF
>.|TRBV5-6|.|14|TRBJ2-7
TGTGCCAGCACCCGGAGGGGGGTCCCCTACGAGCAGTACTTC
CASTRRGVPYEQYF
>.|TRBV27|TRBD2|16|TRBJ2-7
TGTGCCAGCAGTGCTACGACTAGCGGGAGCTCCTACGAGCAGTACTTC
CASSATTSGSSYEQYF
>many|TRBV14|TRBD1|21|TRBJ2-6
TGTGCCAGCAGAGGGACAGGGAAGATCCTAGGCCCCCTCTCTGGGGCCAACGTCCTGACTTTC
CASRGTGKILGPLSGANVLTF
>.|TRBV5-6|.|14|TRBJ1-1
TGTGCCAGCAGCTTGGGCTTCCAGGGGACTGAAGCTTTCTTT
CASSLGFQGTEAFF
>many|TRBV7-2|.|14|TRBJ2-4
TGTGCCAGCAGCTTAGAGTCTGGCAAAAACATTCAGTACTTC
CASSLESGKNIQYF
>many|TRBV7-2|.|15|TRBJ2-7
TGTGCCAGCAGCCCCCGAGGGGGGGGCTCCTACGAGCAGTACTTC
CASSPRGGGSYEQYF
>few|TRBV7-9|TRBD2|13|TRBJ2-1
TGTGCCAGCAGCTTAGACACTAGCGGGGCGCAGTTCTTC
CASSLDTSGAQFF
>.|TRBV2|.|13|TRBJ2-5
TGTGCCAGCGCAGAATCCGTGGCGAGGACCCAGTACTTC
CASAESVARTQYF
>few|TRBV4-1|.|13|TRBJ2-4
TGCGCCAGCAGCCACTTAGGGGAAAACATTCAGTACTTC
CASSHLGENIQYF
>.|TRBV20-1|.|15|TRBJ1-5
TGCAGTGCTAAAAAACAGGGCGGAACGGATCAGCCCCAGCATTTT
CSAKKQGGTDQPQHF
>.|TRBV19|.|13|TRBJ2-5
TGTGCCAGTAGTATCGGCCTAGTTGGGACCCAGTACTTC
CASSIGLVGTQYF
>.|TRBV7-2|.|13|TRBJ2-7
TGTGCCAGCAGCTTCAACAGGGCCTACGAGCAGTACTTC
CASSFNRAYEQYF
>once|TRBV6-2/TRBV6-3|TRBD1|15|TRBJ1-5
TGTGCCAGCAGTTACGACAGGGTCACCCATCCGCCCCAGCATTTT
CASSYDRVTHPPQHF
>many|TRBV7-2|.|15|TRBJ2-7
TGTGCCAGCACCCAGTGGGGGGTATTGGGCTACGAGCAGTACTTC
CASTQWGVLGYEQYF
>.|TRBV29-1|.|16|TRBJ1-4
.
CSVDYQQGAKRKNCFF
>.|TRBV7-4|.|16|TRBJ2-1
TGTGCCAGCAGCCCCTGGGGCGAAAGGGACTACAATGAGCAGTTCTTC
CASSPWGERDYNEQFF
>.|TRBV6-4|.|17|TRBJ1-1
TGTGCCAGCAGTCGACGGTACAGGGCGGGCGGGAACACTGAAGCTTTCTTT
CASSRRYRAGGNTEAFF
>.|TRBV6-2/TRBV6-3|.|15|TRBJ2-3
TGTGCCAGCAGTAGACGTGACGGCGGCACAGATACGCAGTATTTT
CASSRRDGGTDTQYF
>.|TRBV7-9|.|12|TRBJ1-2
TGTGCCAGCAGCCCAGAACCTCTTGGCTACACCTTC
CASSPEPLGYTF
>.|TRBV7-3|TRBD2|15|TRBJ2-3
TGTGCCAGCAGCTTCTCTAGCGGGGGCACAGATACGCAGTATTTT
CASSFSSGGTDTQYF
>.|TRBV29-1|TRBD2|15|TRBJ2-3
TGCAGCGTCGGGCGACTAGCGGGAGGGTCAGATACGCAGTATTTT
CSVGRLAGGSDTQYF
>few|TRBV7-9|TRBD2|18|TRBJ2-1
TGTGCCAGCAGCTTAGAGGGACTAGCGGGAGGCTCCTACAATGAGCAGTTCTTC
CASSLEGLAGGSYNEQFF
>.|TRBV7-2|.|12|TRBJ2-1
TGTGCCAGCAGCTTACTGAGGATTGAGCAGTTCTTC
CASSLLRIEQFF
>.|TRBV6-1|TRBD1|14|TRBJ2-7
TGTGCCAGTATGGTGGGGGACAGACTCTACGAGCAGTACTTC
CASMVGDRLYEQYF
>.|TRBV29-1|.|10|TRBJ1-1
TGCAGCGTTGATGACGTTGAAGCTTTCTTT
CSVDDVEAFF
>many|TRBV7-8|.|12|TRBJ2-3
TGTGCCAGCAACAGGGGAGGCGATACGCAGTATTTT
CASNRGGDTQYF
>few|TRBV29-1|.|11|TRBJ1-1
TGCAGCGGGGCTGGGGACACTGAAGCTTTCTTT
CSGAGDTEAFF
>few|TRBV11-3|.|14|TRBJ2-2
TGTGCCAGCAGCATGAGCGGGAACACCGGGGAGCTGTTTTTT
CASSMSGNTGELFF
>.|TRBV18|.|15|TRBJ2-5
TGTGCCAGCTCACCAAGGCGGAACAGTCAAGAGACCCAGTACTTC
CASSPRRNSQETQYF
>many|TRBV7-2|TRBD1|18|TRBJ2-5
TGTGCCAGCAGCTTGCGGCCGCTGTCCCAGGGGGCGCGAGAGACCCAGTACTTC
CASSLRPLSQGARETQYF
>few|TRBV6-1|.|15|TRBJ1-4
TGTGCCAGCAGGGCGGGGGGTGCGACCGACCGAAAACTGTTTTTT
CASRAGGATDRKLFF
>many|TRBV7-2|.|14|TRBJ2-2
TGTGCCAGCAGCCCGGGGTATTCGACCGGGGAGCTGTTTTTT
CASSPGYSTGELFF
>many|TRBV28|TRBD1|15|TRBJ1-2
TGTGCCAGCAGTTCCACCGGCAGGGGGGCGGGTGGCTACACCTTC
CASSSTGRGAGGYTF
>.|TRBV7-2|TRBD2|13|TRBJ2-1
TGTGCCAGCAGCTTAGAAGCGGGGGTTGGGCAGTTCTTC
CASSLEAGVGQFF
>.|TRBV12-3/TRBV12-4|TRBD2|14|TRBJ2-2
TGTGCCAGCACGGAGACTAGCCGCACCGGGGAGCTGTTTTTT
CASTETSRTGELFF
>many|TRBV7-9|.|15|TRBJ2-2
TGTGCCAGCAGCTTAGGCGTCGCGAACACCGGGGAGCTGTTTTTT
CASSLGVANTGELFF
>few|TRBV27|.|16|TRBJ2-7
TGTGCCAGCAGTTTGTCAGTGGGATATGTTTACTACGAGCAGTACTTC
CASSLSVGYVYYEQYF
>.|TRBV7-8|.|17|TRBJ2-2
TGTGCCAGCAGCCCAACCATCCCGGGACAAAGAACCGGGGAGCTGTTTTTT
CASSPTIPGQRTGELFF
>.|TRBV12-3/TRBV12-4|.|14|TRBJ1-2
TGTGCCAGCAGTAAGGGAGGGGCTAACTATGGCTACACCTTC
CASSKGGANYGYTF
>.|TRBV6-6|.|17|TRBJ1-4
TGTGCCAGCAGTTTTCCGCAGGTGGGAGGTTCTAATGAAAAACTGTTTTTT
CASSFPQVGGSNEKLFF
>.|TRBV6-5|.|15|TRBJ2-7
TGTGCCAGCAGTTACATGCGGGGCAACTCCTACGAGCAGTACTTC
CASSYMRGNSYEQYF
>few|TRBV29-1|.|13|TRBJ2-1
TGCAGCGTTGGACTAGTGATTGTCAATGAGCAGTTCTTC
CSVGLVIVNEQFF
>few|TRBV6-5|.|18|TRBJ2-3
TGTGCCAGCAGTCCGACAGGATCCGGACTGGTGAGCACAGATACGCAGTATTTT
CASSPTGSGLVSTDTQYF
>few|TRBV29-1|TRBD1|14|TRBJ2-3
TGCAGCGTTGTAACAGGGGGCTGGACAGATACGCAGTATTTT
CSVVTGGWTDTQYF
>.|TRBV27|TRBD1|20|TRBJ1-1
TGTGCCAGCAGTTTCAGGGGTGGAGGGGGCGGAAGGTCACGGGGCACTGAAGCTTTCTTT
CASSFRGGGGGRSRGTEAFF
>few|TRBV20-1|TRBD1|14|TRBJ1-1
TGCAGTGCTAGAGATCTAGGCAGGGGGGCTGAAGCTTTCTTT
CSARDLGRGAEAFF